This TCR beta chain came from a study of blood T cell repertoires in COVID-19. At the level of the study: Acute and convalescent COVID-19 samples came from the United States, Italy and Spain. The analysed material was cDNA or gDNA that came from T cells, B-cell-depleted T cells, or PBMCs.

The CDR3 is made up of 12 amino acids. Between the trimmed V and J ends, which lost 4 bases and 4 bases, there was a span of 8 bases. Germline CDR1 SGHDT, CDR2 YYEEEE. As handled by the study authors: Using reference gene primer amplification, nucleated cell counts were estimated. Clones were sequenced by immunoSEQ multiplex PCR, and TCRdb holds only the in-frame ones, with some missing. The D gene and trimming were derived from the DNA, and the V and J assignments and clone size from that table. The sample records approximately 99,000 clones, about four fifths being singletons. Material for sequencing was peripheral blood. The chain links TRBV5-6 to TRBJ1-2; D ambiguous. The TCR comes from a woman in her sixties or seventies with acute or convalescent COVID-19. CDR3 coding DNA: TGTGCCAGCAGCCAAACGGGCTATGGCTACACCTTC. Translating it yields CASSQTGYGYTF.